This entry is about one TCR beta chain. Antigen specificity is unknown. This may arise from a read error, as a much more abundant clone is one base away. A universal primer site came from template switching; cDNA carried unique molecular identifiers. A single record per CDR3 protein comes from TCRdb applying MiXCR to the 5' RACE reads. The data hold about 470,000 distinct CDR3 sequences, with more than 20% observed a single time. This specimen comes from a study of identical twins. General study results and limits: Memory repertoires showed no such pattern, whereas abundant cord blood beta clonotypes carried fewer insertions.

Healthy Caucasians made up all donors. The CDR3 loop spans 15 amino acids. These data were also filed under a second study, of T cells expressing NK-cell markers. From that report: In a group of several donors, dominant NKG2C+ clonotypes represented about 1.0-7.5% of CD8+ T cells.

The chain joins TRBV12-3 or TRBV12-4 to TRBJ2-1, with TRBD2 matching over 9 bases. The J call may not be correct, given that the DNA end is closer to TRBJ2-7. The material sequenced was CD4+ T cells sorted from blood. The source is a woman between 18 and 29 years old in good health. CDR3 in amino acids: CASSLLAGDYNEQYF. The CDR3 nucleotides read TGTGCCAGCAGTTTGTTAGCGGGGGACTACAATGAGCAGTACTTC.